The 3 T cell receptor beta chains in this list originate from one sample, sequenced in a study of blood T cell repertoires in COVID-19. Assay used: immunoSEQ multiplex PCR; TCRdb lists only in-frame clones, some missing. The data hold approximately 210,000 clones, with approximately 89% observed a single time. Sequencing used peripheral blood. These receptor sequences come from a woman aged 40 to 50 with acute or convalescent COVID-19.

The rearrangement uses TRBV12-5 and TRBJ1-1; 7 positions agree with TRBD1. V shed 0 bases and J 0 bases; nucleotides not matched to a gene: 7. This CDR3 region has 17 residues. From germline, CDR1 is LGHNT and CDR2 FRNRAP. In DNA form, the CDR3 reads TGTGCTAGTGGTTTGGTTAGACAGGGAAAAATGAACACTGAAGCTTTCTTT. This encodes CASGLVRQGKMNTEAFF. The whole variable domain, remainder taken from reference TRBV12-5 and TRBJ1-1, is DARVTQTPRHKVTEMGQEVTMRCQPILGHNTVFWYRQTMMQGLELLAYFRNRAPLDDSGMPKDRFSAEMPDATLATLKIQPSEPRDSAVYFCASGLVRQGKMNTEAFFGQGTRLTVV.

The chain couples TRBV6-5 to TRBJ2-6; D is unclear. There are 16 residues in the CDR3. Trimming cost V 2 bases and J 0 bases, with 8 bases left between them. CDR1 and CDR2 (germline): MNHEY, SVGAGI. CDR3 residues: CASSYRPRSGANVLTF. The CDR3 DNA sequence: TGTGCCAGCAGTTACCGTCCGCGCTCTGGGGCCAACGTCCTGACTTTC.

The sample holds a few counts of this clone. V gene TRBV5-1 combines with J gene TRBJ1-2; D is perhaps TRBD1 (6 bases). V was pared by 4 bases and J by 2 bases, with 15 bases between. The CDR3 sequence is 15 residues long. The germline gives CDR1 SGHRS, CDR2 YFSETQ. Here the CDR3 DNA reads TGCGCCAGCAGCAGGGACACCTCGAACAACTATGGCTACACCTTC. The encoded protein is CASSRDTSNNYGYTF.